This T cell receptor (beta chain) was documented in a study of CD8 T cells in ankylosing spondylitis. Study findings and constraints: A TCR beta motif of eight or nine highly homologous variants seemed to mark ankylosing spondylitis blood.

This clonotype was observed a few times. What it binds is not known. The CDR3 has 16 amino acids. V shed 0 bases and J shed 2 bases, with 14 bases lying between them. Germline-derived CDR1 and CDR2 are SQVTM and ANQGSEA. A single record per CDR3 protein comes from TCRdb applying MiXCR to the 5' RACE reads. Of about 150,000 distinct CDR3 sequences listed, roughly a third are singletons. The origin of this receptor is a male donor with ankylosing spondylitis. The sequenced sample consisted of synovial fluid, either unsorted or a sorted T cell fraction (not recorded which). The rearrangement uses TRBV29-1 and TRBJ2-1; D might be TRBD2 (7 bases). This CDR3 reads CSVEDLRGGPYNEQFF. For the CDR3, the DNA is TGCAGCGTTGAAGATCTCCGCGGGGGCCCCTACAATGAGCAGTTCTTC.